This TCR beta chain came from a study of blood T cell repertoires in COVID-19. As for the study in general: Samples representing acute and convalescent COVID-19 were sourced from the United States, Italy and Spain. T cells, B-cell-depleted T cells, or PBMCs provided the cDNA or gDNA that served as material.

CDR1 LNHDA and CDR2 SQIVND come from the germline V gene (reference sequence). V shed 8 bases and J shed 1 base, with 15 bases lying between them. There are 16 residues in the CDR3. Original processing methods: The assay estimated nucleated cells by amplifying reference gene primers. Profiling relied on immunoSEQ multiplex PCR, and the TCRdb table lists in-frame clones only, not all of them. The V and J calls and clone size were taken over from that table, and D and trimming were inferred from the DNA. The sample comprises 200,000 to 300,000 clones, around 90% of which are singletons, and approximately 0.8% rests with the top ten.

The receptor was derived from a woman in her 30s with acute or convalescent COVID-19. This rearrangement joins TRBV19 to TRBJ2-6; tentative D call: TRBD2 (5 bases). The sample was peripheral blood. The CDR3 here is CASSGRGPSGANVLTF. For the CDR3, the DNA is TGTGCCAGTTCAGGACGAGGGCCTTCTGGGGCCAACGTCCTGACTTTC.